The present TCR beta chain was sequenced within a study of T cells in Graves' hyperthyroidism and ophthalmopathy. Regarding the study as a whole: Ophthalmopathy was told apart from stable hyperthyroidism by a 13 V-J model. Most thyroid clonotypes expanded above 0.001 were also detected in blood.

Many counts were recorded for this clonotype. As yet, its antigen is unknown. Criteria for exclusion of patients were uncontrolled infection, other autoimmune disease, pregnancy or lactation. Germline CDR1 reads ENHRY; CDR2 reads SYGVKD. Trimming left V 0 bases short and J 4 bases short, with 11 bases between. This CDR3 is 15 amino acids long. Using RNA transcripts as the source, TCR beta CDR3 regions were amplified. The primer set for the first-round RT-PCR of the TCR CDR3 was HTBI. Using its own MiXCR run on the multiplex PCR reads, TCRdb lists one record per CDR3 protein. The sample carries 250,000 to 300,000 distinct CDR3 sequences, roughly 15% recorded once.

The source material was blood. This chain connects TRBV10-3 to TRBJ2-3; no firm D call. This sequence was found in a woman in her thirties or forties with Graves' hyperthyroidism. The CDR3 spells CAISESNSPSDTQYF. CDR3 nucleotides: TGTGCCATCAGTGAGTCGAATAGCCCCTCAGATACGCAGTATTTT.